What follows describes a single T cell receptor (beta chain). The data originate from a study of shared clonotypes between healthy human individuals. Deletions cut 5 bases from V and 5 bases from J, with 18 bases between. The CDR3 length is 15 residues. Germline lookup yields CDR1 MDHEN and CDR2 SYDVKM. The study ran the assay at deep level. Several immunoSEQ plates received, in even portions, the genomic DNA of each subset. Sorted subsets were amplified in replicate PCRs using 200 to 250 ng DNA, 30,000 to 35,000 T cell genomes. This table comes from immunoSEQ multiplex PCR, and its TCRdb copy is limited to in-frame clones, with some not included. The sample carries about 380,000 clones, roughly 96% recorded once.

The source of this sequence is a man aged 25-40 years in good health. The specimen sequenced was memory CD8+ T cells sorted from blood. Subset of the sample: CD45RO+ cells pooled with CCR7-negative TemRA cells. The chain links TRBV28 to TRBJ1-1; unclear D gene. CDR3: CASSPPRKGKTEAFF. The CDR3 DNA sequence: TGTGCCAGCAGTCCCCCCCGTAAAGGGAAAACTGAAGCTTTCTTT.